This T cell receptor beta chain is from a study of blood T cell repertoires in COVID-19. Overall study: Spain, Italy and the United States supplied samples that represented acute and convalescent COVID-19. In each case, the material was cDNA or gDNA derived from T cells, B-cell-depleted T cells, or PBMCs.

Original data processing: Using reference gene primer amplification, nucleated cell counts were estimated. The protocol was immunoSEQ multiplex PCR, while the TCRdb copy is restricted to in-frame clones and leaves out a portion. V and J calls and clone size are given by that table; D and trimming were obtained from the DNA. The sample records about 240,000 clones, roughly 80% being singletons. CDR3 length equals 14 residues. CDR1 is SGDLS, CDR2 YYNGEE, per germline. V dropped 4 bases and J dropped 5 bases, with 15 bases sitting between them. The sequenced material came from peripheral blood. The clonotype was recovered from a woman aged 80 or over with acute or convalescent COVID-19. This chain links TRBV9 with TRBJ1-1; D gene uncertain. This chain's CDR3 is CASSFHTGETEAFF. CDR3 coding DNA: TGTGCCAGCAGCTTCCACACCGGGGAGACTGAAGCTTTCTTT.